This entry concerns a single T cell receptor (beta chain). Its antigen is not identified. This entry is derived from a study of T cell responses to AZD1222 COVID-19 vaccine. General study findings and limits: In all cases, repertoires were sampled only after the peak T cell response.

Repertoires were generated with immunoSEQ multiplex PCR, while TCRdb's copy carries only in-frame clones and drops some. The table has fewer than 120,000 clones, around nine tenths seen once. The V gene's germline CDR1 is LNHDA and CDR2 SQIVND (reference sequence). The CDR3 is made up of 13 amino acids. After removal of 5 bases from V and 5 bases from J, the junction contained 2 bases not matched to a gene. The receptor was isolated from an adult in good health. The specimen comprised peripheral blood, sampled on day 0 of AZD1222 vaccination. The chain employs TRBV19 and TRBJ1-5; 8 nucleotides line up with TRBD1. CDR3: CASSVDRDQPQHF. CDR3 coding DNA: TGTGCCAGTAGTGTGGACAGGGATCAGCCCCAGCATTTT.